This entry lists 5 T cell receptor beta chains sequenced from one sample in a study of blood T cell repertoires in COVID-19. Some clones are missing from TCRdb's copy, which holds only in-frame ones; the method was immunoSEQ multiplex PCR. The table includes about 140,000 clones, 70% to 90% detected once. The sequenced sample was peripheral blood. The receptors derive from a human donor in a cohort sampled during active COVID-19.

V and J are TRBV13 and TRBJ2-1, with D perhaps matching TRBD1 (5 bases). The V gene lost 0 bases and the J gene lost 10 bases, with 13 bases spanning the gap. From germline, CDR1 is PRHDT and CDR2 FYEKMQ (reference sequence). This CDR3 spans 14 amino acids. CDR3 DNA sequence: TGTGCCAGCAGCTTAGGCGGGCAGGGAACAGAGCAGTTCTTC. It yields the protein CASSLGGQGTEQFF.

The rearrangement links TRBV28 to TRBJ1-4; TRBD1 agrees at 7 bases. V was clipped by 6 bases and J by 4 bases; unmatched bases: 5. CDR1 MDHEN and CDR2 SYDVKM come from the germline V gene. The CDR3 spans 14 residues. Here the CDR3 reads CASSNRGLNEKLFF. CDR3 in DNA: TGTGCCAGCAGCAACAGGGGCCTTAATGAAAAACTGTTTTTT.

This chain connects TRBV7-2 to TRBJ1-4; TRBD1 might be the D (5 bases). The CDR3 extends over 14 amino acids. V lost 7 bases and J 2 bases, leaving 11 bases between the germline ends. CDR1 and CDR2 (germline): SGHTA, FQGNSA. The CDR3 DNA reads TGTGCCAGCAACCAGGGTATTACTAATGAAAAACTGTTTTTT. Translation: CASNQGITNEKLFF.

This chain links TRBV7-9 with TRBJ1-2; no definite D call. Trimming cost V 6 bases and J 2 bases, with 13 bases left between them. Germline V gene data show CDR1 as SEHNR and CDR2 as FQNEAQ (reference sequence). The CDR3 runs to 14 residues. This chain's CDR3 is CASSPTEVNYGYTF. The CDR3 DNA sequence: TGTGCCAGCAGTCCAACGGAGGTAAACTATGGCTACACCTTC.

The rearrangement joins TRBV19 to TRBJ2-5; possibly TRBD2 for D (6 bases). The length of the CDR3 is 15 residues. Germline CDR1 reads LNHDA; CDR2 reads SQIVND (reference sequence). Trimming pared 5 bases from V and 2 bases from J, leaving 15 bases between. CDR3 bases: TGTGCCAGTAGTTCCCGGGACTCACAACAAGAGACCCAGTACTTC. Encoded protein: CASSSRDSQQETQYF.